A selection of T cell receptor beta chains follows, all from one sample in a study of blood T cell repertoires in COVID-19. TCRdb keeps only in-frame clones here, not all; method: immunoSEQ multiplex PCR. Here the sample spans 120,000 or so clones, more than 75% being singletons. Sequenced input: peripheral blood. Receptors originate from a human donor in a cohort sampled during active COVID-19. Each CDR3 is given with its conserved first and last residue. The order of the fields is clone size, J gene, D gene, V gene, CDR3 DNA, CDR3 protein. D genes are given only for firm matches. Not all rows give a size; the values are once, few, many and, for expanded clones, a class.

clone_size: -; j_call: TRBJ2-7; d_call: TRBD2; v_call: TRBV18; cdr3_nt: TGTGCCAGCTCACCGCGACCTAGCGGGAGGGTAGGTCCCTACGAGCAGTACTTC; cdr3_aa: CASSPRPSGRVGPYEQYF
clone_size: -; j_call: TRBJ2-7; d_call: -; v_call: TRBV10-3; cdr3_nt: TGTGCCATCAGCACCGCTCTATCCTACGAGCAGTACTTC; cdr3_aa: CAISTALSYEQYF
clone_size: -; j_call: TRBJ2-7; d_call: -; v_call: TRBV9; cdr3_nt: TGTGCCAGCACCCCGACAGAAGCTTATTTTTACGAGCAGTACTTC; cdr3_aa: CASTPTEAYFYEQYF
clone_size: -; j_call: TRBJ2-5; d_call: TRBD2; v_call: TRBV18; cdr3_nt: TGTGCCAGCTCACCATGGGAGGGTGAGAGCCAAGAGACCCAGTACTTC; cdr3_aa: CASSPWEGESQETQYF
clone_size: few; j_call: TRBJ2-1; d_call: TRBD2; v_call: TRBV7-9; cdr3_nt: TGTGCCAGCAGCTTAAGCGGGAGGTCGGATGAGCAGTTCTTC; cdr3_aa: CASSLSGRSDEQFF
clone_size: -; j_call: TRBJ2-7; d_call: -; v_call: TRBV4-1; cdr3_nt: TGCGCCAGCAGCCCCACGACAGCGGGCTTTAGCTCCTACGAGCAGTACTTC; cdr3_aa: CASSPTTAGFSSYEQYF
clone_size: -; j_call: TRBJ2-7; d_call: TRBD1; v_call: TRBV6-5; cdr3_nt: TGTGCCAGCAGTTACTCGGGACAGGGGCACGAGCAGTACTTC; cdr3_aa: CASSYSGQGHEQYF
clone_size: -; j_call: TRBJ1-2; d_call: -; v_call: TRBV6-5; cdr3_nt: TGTGCCAGCAGAGGGGTACAGGTAGTAAACTATGGCTACACCTTC; cdr3_aa: CASRGVQVVNYGYTF
clone_size: -; j_call: TRBJ2-7; d_call: TRBD2; v_call: TRBV19; cdr3_nt: TGTGCCAGTAACAGCGGTGGGGGGGACGAGCAGTACTTC; cdr3_aa: CASNSGGGDEQYF
clone_size: -; j_call: TRBJ2-6; d_call: TRBD1; v_call: TRBV27; cdr3_nt: TGTGCCAGCAGTTTCGGGACAGGGGGCTCTGGGGCCAACGTCCTGACTTTC; cdr3_aa: CASSFGTGGSGANVLTF
clone_size: -; j_call: TRBJ1-3; d_call: -; v_call: TRBV10-3; cdr3_nt: TGTGCCATCACAGGGTCGGGAAACACCATATATTTT; cdr3_aa: CAITGSGNTIYF
clone_size: -; j_call: TRBJ2-3; d_call: TRBD2; v_call: TRBV5-5; cdr3_nt: TGTGCCAGCAGCTTCTACAGCGGGAGGCCCCACACAGATACGCAGTATTTT; cdr3_aa: CASSFYSGRPHTDTQYF
clone_size: -; j_call: TRBJ2-5; d_call: -; v_call: TRBV28; cdr3_nt: TGTGCCAGCAGTCCTATAGGCTACCGGGGGGAGACCCAGTACTTC; cdr3_aa: CASSPIGYRGETQYF
clone_size: few; j_call: TRBJ2-3; d_call: TRBD2; v_call: TRBV7-2; cdr3_nt: TGTGCCAGCAGCTCGCGGGATAGCGGGAGGGCCACAGATACGCAGTATTTT; cdr3_aa: CASSSRDSGRATDTQYF
clone_size: -; j_call: TRBJ2-5; d_call: TRBD1; v_call: TRBV29-1; cdr3_nt: TGCAGCGTTGAAGATGGGACAGGAGGGTACTTC; cdr3_aa: CSVEDGTGGYF
clone_size: -; j_call: TRBJ2-7; d_call: -; v_call: TRBV6-1; cdr3_nt: TGTGCCAGCAGTGAGGGGGGGCTTTTCTCCTACGAGCAGTACTTC; cdr3_aa: CASSEGGLFSYEQYF
clone_size: -; j_call: TRBJ1-2; d_call: TRBD1; v_call: TRBV9; cdr3_nt: TGTGCCAGCAGCCGGGACAGCTACTATGGCTACACCTTC; cdr3_aa: CASSRDSYYGYTF
clone_size: -; j_call: TRBJ1-1; d_call: TRBD1; v_call: TRBV5-1; cdr3_nt: TGCGCCAGCAGCTACGGACAGGGGCTGCATACTGAAGCTTTCTTT; cdr3_aa: CASSYGQGLHTEAFF
clone_size: -; j_call: TRBJ2-7; d_call: -; v_call: TRBV5-6; cdr3_nt: TGTGCCAGCAGTCAGGGGTTGTCCTACGAGCAGTACTTC; cdr3_aa: CASSQGLSYEQYF
clone_size: -; j_call: TRBJ2-7; d_call: -; v_call: TRBV5-1; cdr3_nt: TGCGCCAGCAGCTCTACTAGACAGGACTCGTTCTACGAGCAGTACTTC; cdr3_aa: CASSSTRQDSFYEQYF